One and the same sample provided the 14 T cell receptor beta chains below, sequenced in a study of cytomegalovirus exposure and HLA in healthy donors. TCRdb's table, derived via immunoSEQ multiplex PCR, lists solely in-frame clones and lacks some. The sample lists 250,000 to 400,000 clones; 87% were seen once. The sample was PBMCs. All receptors derive from a woman aged 25 to 39 in good health and CMV-seropositive.

The genes are TRBV5-1 and TRBJ2-2; maybe TRBD2 (6 bases). The germline CDR1 and CDR2 sequences are SGHRS and YFSETQ. This CDR3 contains 16 residues. V lost 4 bases to trimming and J lost 3 bases, with 16 bases between them. CDR3 amino acids: CASSPRGGGDTGELFF. In nucleotides, the CDR3 is TGCGCCAGCAGCCCGCGGGGAGGAGGGGACACCGGGGAGCTGTTTTTT. The variable domain in full, completed from reference TRBV5-1 and TRBJ2-2, reads KAGVTQTPRYLIKTRGQQVTLSCSPISGHRSVSWYQQTPGQGLQFLFEYFSETQRNKGNFPGRFSGRQFSNSRSEMNVSTLELGDSALYLCASSPRGGGDTGELFFGEGSRLTVL.

V gene TRBV30 combines with J gene TRBJ2-1, with D uncertain. Germline V gene sequence: CDR1 GTSNPN, CDR2 SVGIG (reference sequence). V was cut by 3 bases and J by 4 bases, with 10 bases left in between. The CDR3 totals 13 residues. The CDR3 region is CAWRDPGYNEQFF. CDR3 nucleotide sequence: TGTGCCTGGAGGGATCCGGGTTACAATGAGCAGTTCTTC.

This clone appeared once. The J gene is TRBJ2-5, the V gene TRBV6-5; 10 nucleotides line up with TRBD1. V was pared by 2 bases and J by 5 bases, with 2 bases of the junction left unmatched. The CDR3 consists of 14 residues. Germline CDR1 reads MNHEY; CDR2 reads SVGAGI. The CDR3, as DNA: TGTGCCAGCAGTTACGGACAGGGGGAGGAGACCCAGTACTTC. This sequence encodes CASSYGQGEETQYF.

The CDR3: CASSLLSGSSTDTQYF. CDR3 sequence (DNA): TGTGCCAGCAGCTTATTATCGGGCTCGAGCACAGATACGCAGTATTTT. The chain uses TRBV7-6 and TRBJ2-3, with D hard to call. CDR3 length: 16 residues. The V gene's germline CDR1 is SGHVS and CDR2 FNYEAQ. Deletions cut 2 bases from V and 0 bases from J, with 12 bases between.

The chain recombines TRBV19 with TRBJ1-3, with D possibly matching TRBD1 (6 bases). The V end lost 3 bases, the J end lost 1 base, and 10 bases lay between the germline ends. Germline V lookup: CDR1 LNHDA, CDR2 SQIVND (reference sequence). CDR3 length: 15 residues. The CDR3 region is CASSMTGASGNTIYF. The CDR3 coding sequence is TGTGCCAGTAGTATGACGGGGGCGTCTGGAAACACCATATATTTT.

This chain uses TRBV30 with TRBJ2-2, with 7 bases fitting TRBD1. The CDR3 runs to 14 residues. Germline V gives CDR1 GTSNPN, CDR2 SVGIG (reference sequence). The V gene end was trimmed by 5 bases and the J gene end by 0 bases; junction bases not matched to a gene: 3. The DNA for the CDR3 is TGTGCCTGGGGGGACAGCGCGAACACCGGGGAGCTGTTTTTT. Amino acids: CAWGDSANTGELFF.

The table lists this clone with a count of one. The V gene is TRBV5-6, the J gene TRBJ2-2, with D uncertain. This CDR3 is built from 14 residues. Trimming removed 1 base from V and 6 bases from J, with 10 bases in between. Germline CDR1 SGHDT, CDR2 YYEEEE. The DNA of the CDR3 is TGTGCCAGCAGCTTGTTAACTGCCCCCGGGGAGCTGTTTTTT. It is translated as CASSLLTAPGELFF.

CDR3 bases: TGTGCCAGCAGCTTAATCGAGGGACCCGGGGAGCTGTTTTTT. As protein: CASSLIEGPGELFF. The gene calls are TRBV5-7 and TRBJ2-2; tentatively, D is TRBD1 or TRBD2 (5 bases each). TRBV5-7 is known as an ORF, though its function is uncertain. The V and J ends lost 2 bases and 6 bases respectively, with 11 bases between them. The length of the CDR3 is 14 residues.

This clone has a handful of counts. This chain connects TRBV2 to TRBJ2-5; D is uncertain. Per the germline V gene, CDR1 is SNHLY and CDR2 is FYNNEI. V dropped 4 bases and J dropped 5 bases, with 5 bases sitting between them. This CDR3 region has 11 residues. For the CDR3, the DNA is TGTGCCAGCAGTGCAGAGGAGACCCAGTACTTC. It yields the protein CASSAEETQYF.

This clone appeared once. V is TRBV10-1 and J is TRBJ1-2; D is unclear. CDR3 length: 13 residues. CDR1 and CDR2 from the germline V gene are WNHNN and SYGVQD (reference sequence). Trimming stripped 6 bases from V and 6 bases from J, with 14 bases between. The CDR3 sequence: CASRKDPIDGYTF. The CDR3 DNA reads as TGCGCCAGCAGAAAAGACCCAATCGATGGCTACACCTTC.

V gene TRBV15 combines with J gene TRBJ2-7, with unresolved D. The V gene lost 0 bases and the J gene lost 7 bases, with 13 bases spanning the gap. This CDR3 is built from 14 residues. The germline gives CDR1 LNHNV, CDR2 YYDKDF (reference sequence). The CDR3 is CATSRDVSTKEQYF. CDR3 in DNA: TGTGCCACCAGCAGAGATGTAAGCACGAAGGAGCAGTACTTC.

This rearrangement joins TRBV4-2 to TRBJ2-1; 16 bases are shared with TRBD2. CDR3 length: 18 residues. Germline lookup yields CDR1 LGHNA and CDR2 YNFKEQ. V shed 0 bases and J 7 bases; nucleotides not matched to a gene: 6. For the CDR3, the DNA is TGTGCCAGCAGCCAAGACGGGACTAGCGGGGGGGCGAGAAATGAGCAGTTCTTC. Translating it yields CASSQDGTSGGARNEQFF.

The V gene is TRBV19, the J gene TRBJ1-4; 8 nucleotides line up with TRBD1. Trimming took 4 bases from V and 7 from J; bases not matched to a gene: 14. The germline V gene has CDR1 LNHDA and CDR2 SQIVND (reference sequence). This CDR3 has 17 residues. In DNA form, the CDR3 reads TGTGCCAGTAGTACCGGGACAGGCTCTAATCTTGGTGAAAAACTGTTTTTT. Translating gives CASSTGTGSNLGEKLFF.

To note about this clone: Its ends do not fully match the called genes, so a read error is possible. The chain combines TRBV6-5 with TRBJ1-2, with D uncertain. Germline V gene lookup returns CDR1 MNHEY and CDR2 SVGAGI. This CDR3 has 15 amino acids. The CDR3 DNA sequence: TGTGCCAGCAGTACCACACCGTTACAGCGTTATGACTACACCTTC. Translating gives CASSTTPLQRYDYTF.